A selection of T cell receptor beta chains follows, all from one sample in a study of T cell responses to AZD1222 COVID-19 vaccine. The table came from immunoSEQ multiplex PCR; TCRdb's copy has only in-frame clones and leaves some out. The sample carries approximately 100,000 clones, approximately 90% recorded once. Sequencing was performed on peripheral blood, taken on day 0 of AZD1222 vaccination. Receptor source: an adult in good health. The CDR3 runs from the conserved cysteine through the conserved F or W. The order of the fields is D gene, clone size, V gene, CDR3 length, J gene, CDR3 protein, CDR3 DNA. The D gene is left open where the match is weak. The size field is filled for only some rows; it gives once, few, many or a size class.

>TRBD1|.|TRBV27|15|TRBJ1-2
CASSFGTGGLYGYTF
TGTGCCAGCAGTTTCGGGACAGGGGGCTTGTATGGCTACACCTTC
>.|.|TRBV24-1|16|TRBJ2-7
CATSDHGPVLSYEQYF
TGTGCCACCAGTGACCACGGGCCTGTCCTCTCCTACGAGCAGTACTTC
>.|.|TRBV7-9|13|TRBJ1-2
CASRAGTATSYTF
TGTGCCAGCAGAGCCGGGACCGCAACCTCCTACACCTTC
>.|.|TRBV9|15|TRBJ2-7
CASSVGWQDFYEQYF
TGTGCCAGCAGCGTAGGGTGGCAGGATTTTTACGAGCAGTACTTC
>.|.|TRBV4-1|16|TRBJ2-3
CASSPAQAGGTDTQYF
TGCGCCAGCAGCCCGGCCCAGGCTGGGGGCACAGATACGCAGTATTTT
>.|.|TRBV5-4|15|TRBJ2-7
CASSLLGDGEGEQYF
TGTGCCAGCAGCTTGTTGGGAGATGGGGAAGGCGAGCAGTACTTC
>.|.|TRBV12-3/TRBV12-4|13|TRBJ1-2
CASNREPSYGYTF
TGTGCCAGCAACAGGGAGCCCAGCTATGGCTACACCTTC
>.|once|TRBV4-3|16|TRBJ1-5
CASSQEIRGRGQPQHF
TGCGCCAGCAGCCAAGAAATAAGGGGCAGGGGTCAGCCCCAGCATTTT
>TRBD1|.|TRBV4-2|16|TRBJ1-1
CASSPRPDRANTEAFF
TGTGCCAGCAGCCCCCGCCCGGACAGGGCGAACACTGAAGCTTTCTTT
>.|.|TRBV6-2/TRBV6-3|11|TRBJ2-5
CASSLGRAQYF
TGTGCCAGCAGTTTAGGACGGGCCCAGTACTTC
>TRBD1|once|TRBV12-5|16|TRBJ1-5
CASGPDRVHSNQPQHF
TGTGCTAGTGGTCCAGACAGGGTGCATAGCAATCAGCCCCAGCATTTT
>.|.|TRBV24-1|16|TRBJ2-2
CATQPDRGLVTGELFF
TGTGCCACCCAACCCGACAGGGGACTAGTCACCGGGGAGCTGTTTTTT
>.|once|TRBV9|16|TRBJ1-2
CASNPMGRAPNYGYTF
TGTGCCAGCAACCCGATGGGGAGGGCCCCTAACTATGGCTACACCTTC
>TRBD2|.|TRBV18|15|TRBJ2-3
CASSWTSPNTDTQYF
TGTGCCAGCTCTTGGACTAGCCCCAACACAGATACGCAGTATTTT
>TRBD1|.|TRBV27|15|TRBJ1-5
CASSSDRGQNQPQHF
TGTGCCAGCAGTTCGGACAGGGGGCAGAATCAGCCCCAGCATTTT
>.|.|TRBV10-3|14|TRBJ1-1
CAISGRGANTEAFF
TGTGCCATCAGTGGGCGGGGGGCGAACACTGAAGCTTTCTTT
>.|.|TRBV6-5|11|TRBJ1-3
CASVRGNTIYF
TGTGCCAGCGTCCGGGGGAACACCATATATTTT
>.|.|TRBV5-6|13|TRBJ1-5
CASSSLSNQPQHF
TGTGCCAGCAGCTCTCTGAGCAATCAGCCCCAGCATTTT
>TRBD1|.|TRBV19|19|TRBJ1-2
CASSIVYRTGAPINYGYTF
TGTGCCAGTAGTATAGTGTACCGGACAGGGGCGCCTATTAACTATGGCTACACCTTC
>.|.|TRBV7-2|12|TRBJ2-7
CASSATDYEQYF
TGTGCCAGCAGCGCGACAGACTACGAGCAGTACTTC
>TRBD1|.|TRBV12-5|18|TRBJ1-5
CASGLVGSRDRGIQPQHF
TGTGCTAGTGGTTTGGTAGGTTCCCGGGACAGGGGTATTCAGCCCCAGCATTTT
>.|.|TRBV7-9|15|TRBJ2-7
CASSLREDSSYEQYF
TGTGCCAGCAGCTTGAGGGAGGACAGCTCCTACGAGCAGTACTTC
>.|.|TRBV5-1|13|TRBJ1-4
CASSRLINEKLFF
TGCGCCAGCAGCCGACTGATTAATGAAAAACTGTTTTTT
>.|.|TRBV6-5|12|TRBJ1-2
CASKSGVVGYTF
TGTGCCAGCAAATCAGGGGTCGTTGGCTACACCTTC
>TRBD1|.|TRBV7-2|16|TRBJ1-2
CASTPKGAGGVYGYTF
TGTGCCAGCACCCCCAAGGGGGCAGGGGGTGTCTATGGCTACACCTTC
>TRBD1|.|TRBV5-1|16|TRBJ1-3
CASSLGTGISGNTIYF
TGCGCCAGCAGCCTCGGGACAGGGATCTCTGGAAACACCATATATTTT
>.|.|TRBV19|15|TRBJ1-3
CASSFDRSSGNTIYF
TGTGCCAGTAGTTTTGACCGGAGCTCTGGAAACACCATATATTTT
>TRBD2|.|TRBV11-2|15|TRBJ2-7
CASRLAGGPSYEQYF
TGTGCCAGCAGATTAGCGGGGGGCCCCTCCTACGAGCAGTACTTC
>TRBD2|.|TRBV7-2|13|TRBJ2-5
CASSRTSLETQYF
TGTGCCAGCAGTCGGACTAGCTTAGAGACCCAGTACTTC
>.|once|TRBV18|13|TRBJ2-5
CASSRTGQETQYF
TGTGCCAGCTCGCGTACAGGGCAAGAGACCCAGTACTTC
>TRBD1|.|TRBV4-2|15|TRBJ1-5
CASSQWDRGTQPQHF
TGTGCCAGCAGCCAATGGGACAGGGGTACTCAGCCCCAGCATTTT
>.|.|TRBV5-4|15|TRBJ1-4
CASSFSTAYNEKLFF
TGTGCCAGCAGCTTCTCGACAGCCTATAATGAAAAACTGTTTTTT
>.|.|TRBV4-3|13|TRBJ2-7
CASSQERFYEQYF
TGCGCCAGCAGCCAAGAACGATTTTACGAGCAGTACTTC
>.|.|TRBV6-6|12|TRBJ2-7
CASNHGVTEQYF
TGTGCCAGCAACCACGGGGTAACCGAGCAGTACTTC
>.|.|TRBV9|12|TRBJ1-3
CASSGEGYTIYF
TGTGCCAGCAGCGGAGAGGGCTACACCATATATTTT
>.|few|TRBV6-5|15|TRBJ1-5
CASSFGGGGNQPQHF
TGTGCCAGCAGTTTCGGTGGGGGGGGCAATCAGCCCCAGCATTTT
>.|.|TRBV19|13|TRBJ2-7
CATRGSKSYEQYF
TGTGCCACCCGGGGCAGTAAATCCTACGAGCAGTACTTC
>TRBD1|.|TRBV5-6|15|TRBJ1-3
CASSLDRGLRNTIYF
TGTGCCAGCAGCTTAGACAGGGGGCTGAGAAACACCATATATTTT
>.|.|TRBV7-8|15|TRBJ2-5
CASSSSRVGAETQYF
TGTGCCAGCAGCTCCTCCAGGGTTGGAGCGGAGACCCAGTACTTC
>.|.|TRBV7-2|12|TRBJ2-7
CASSLVSYEQYF
TGTGCCAGCAGCTTAGTCTCCTACGAGCAGTACTTC
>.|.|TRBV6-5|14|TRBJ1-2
CASSPGLSKNGYTF
TGTGCCAGCAGCCCAGGGTTAAGTAAAAATGGCTACACCTTC
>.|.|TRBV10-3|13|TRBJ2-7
CAISEIETYEQYF
TGTGCCATCAGTGAGATAGAGACCTACGAGCAGTACTTC
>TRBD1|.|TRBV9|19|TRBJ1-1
CASSVTHGGQGFMNTEAFF
TGTGCCAGCAGCGTAACCCACGGAGGACAGGGTTTTATGAACACTGAAGCTTTCTTT
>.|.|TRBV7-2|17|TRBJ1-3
CASSLAAPGAAGNTIYF
TGTGCCAGCAGCTTAGCTGCGCCAGGGGCGGCTGGAAACACCATATATTTT
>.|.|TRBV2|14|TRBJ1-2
CASTSEAFSYGYTF
TGTGCCAGCACTAGTGAAGCGTTCTCCTATGGCTACACCTTC
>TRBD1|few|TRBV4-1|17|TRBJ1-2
CASSQRTGGVLNYGYTF
TGCGCCAGCAGCCAACGGACAGGGGGGGTTTTAAACTATGGCTACACCTTC
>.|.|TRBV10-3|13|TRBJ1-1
CAISVSGDTEAFF
TGTGCCATCAGTGTTTCCGGGGACACTGAAGCTTTCTTT
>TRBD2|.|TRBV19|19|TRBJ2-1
CASTQVGLAGASSYNEQFF
TGTGCCAGTACCCAGGTAGGACTAGCGGGGGCTAGCTCCTACAATGAGCAGTTCTTC
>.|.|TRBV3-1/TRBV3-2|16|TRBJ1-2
CASSQDGTQGRGGYTF
TGTGCCAGCAGCCAAGATGGCACACAGGGACGTGGTGGCTACACCTTC
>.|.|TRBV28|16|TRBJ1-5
CASSFAGWGGNQPQHF
TGTGCCAGCAGTTTCGCGGGGTGGGGGGGCAATCAGCCCCAGCATTTT